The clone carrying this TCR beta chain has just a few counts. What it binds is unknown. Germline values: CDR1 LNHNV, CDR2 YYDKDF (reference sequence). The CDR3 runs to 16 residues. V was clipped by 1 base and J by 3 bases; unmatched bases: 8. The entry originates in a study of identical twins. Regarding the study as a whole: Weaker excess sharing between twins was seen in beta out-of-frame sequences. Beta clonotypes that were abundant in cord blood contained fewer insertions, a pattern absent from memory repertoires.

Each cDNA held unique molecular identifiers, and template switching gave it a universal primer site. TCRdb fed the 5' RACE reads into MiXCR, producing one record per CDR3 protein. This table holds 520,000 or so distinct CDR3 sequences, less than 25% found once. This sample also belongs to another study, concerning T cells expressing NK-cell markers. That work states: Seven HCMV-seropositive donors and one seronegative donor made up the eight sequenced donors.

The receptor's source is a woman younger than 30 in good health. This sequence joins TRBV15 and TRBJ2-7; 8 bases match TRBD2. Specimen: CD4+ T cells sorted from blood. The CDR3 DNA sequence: TGTGCCACCAGCAGAGGGCCGGGAGGGCTCGACTACGAGCAGTACTTC. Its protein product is CATSRGPGGLDYEQYF.